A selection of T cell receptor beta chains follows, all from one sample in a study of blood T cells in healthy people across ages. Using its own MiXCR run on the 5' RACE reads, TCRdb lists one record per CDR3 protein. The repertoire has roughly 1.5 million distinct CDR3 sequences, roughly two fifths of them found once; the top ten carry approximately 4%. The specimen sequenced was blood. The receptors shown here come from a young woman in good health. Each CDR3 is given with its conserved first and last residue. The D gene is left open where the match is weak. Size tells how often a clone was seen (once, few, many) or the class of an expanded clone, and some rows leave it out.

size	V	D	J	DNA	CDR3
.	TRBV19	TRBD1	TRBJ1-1	TGTGCCAGTAGTTTCGGGACAGGGAAGACTGAAGCTTTCTTT	CASSFGTGKTEAFF
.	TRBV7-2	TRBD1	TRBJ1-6	TGTGCCAACAGCTCTGGACAGGGCTCCTATAATTCACCCCTCCACTTT	CANSSGQGSYNSPLHF
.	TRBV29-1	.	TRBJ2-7	TGCAGCGTTACCTGGGTCCTGGGCAGGGGTGAGCAGTACTTC	CSVTWVLGRGEQYF
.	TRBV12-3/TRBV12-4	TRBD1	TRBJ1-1	TGTGCCAGCAGTTTTGGACAGGGGGTCACTGAAGCTTTCTTT	CASSFGQGVTEAFF
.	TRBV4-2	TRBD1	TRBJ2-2	TGTGCCAGCAGCCACGGCAGGGGGCTTTCTACCGGGGAGCTGTTTTTT	CASSHGRGLSTGELFF
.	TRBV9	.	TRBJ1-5	TGTGCCAGCAGCGCACGGGACCTAGAAGATCAGCCCCAGCATTTT	CASSARDLEDQPQHF
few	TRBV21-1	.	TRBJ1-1	TGTGCCAGCAGCAAAGAATGGGCCCCAGCTTTCTTT	CASSKEWAPAFF
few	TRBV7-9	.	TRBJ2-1	TGTGCCAGCAGTCCTAAAGGGTCGGACTTAGCCTATGAGCAGTTCTTC	CASSPKGSDLAYEQFF
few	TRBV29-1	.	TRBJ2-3	TGCAGCGTTGGGGGACTGGCCAGCACAGATACGCAGTATTTT	CSVGGLASTDTQYF
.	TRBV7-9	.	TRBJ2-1	TGTGCCAGCAACTTAGTACGGGTAGAGTCCTACAATGAGCAGTTCTTC	CASNLVRVESYNEQFF
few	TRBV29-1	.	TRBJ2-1	TGCAGCGTTGTAGTGTATGAGCAGTTCTTC	CSVVVYEQFF
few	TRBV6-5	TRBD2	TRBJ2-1	TGTGCCAGCAGCGCGGGAGTAGCTAGCAATGAGCAGTTCTTC	CASSAGVASNEQFF
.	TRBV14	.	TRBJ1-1	TGTGCCAGCTCTCGGACAGAGGAAGCTTTCTTT	CASSRTEEAFF
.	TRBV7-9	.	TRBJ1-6	TGTGCCGGCAGCTTAGACAGGATAGTATTTAATTCACCCCTCCACTTT	CAGSLDRIVFNSPLHF
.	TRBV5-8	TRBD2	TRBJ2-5	TGTGCCAGCACCGAATTTAGCGGGGGGTTCTTCCTTAGCTCCTACAATGAGCAGTACTTC	CASTEFSGGFFLSSYNEQYF
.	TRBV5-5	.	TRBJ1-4	TGTGCCAGCAGCTTCCTACCTACAGGGAGAAATGAAAAACTGTTTTTT	CASSFLPTGRNEKLFF